The T cell receptor (beta chain) described here comes from a study of blood T cell repertoires in COVID-19. The overall study: From the United States, Italy and Spain came samples of acute and convalescent COVID-19. Sample material is recorded as cDNA or gDNA derived from T cells, B-cell-depleted T cells, or PBMCs.

V shed 2 bases and J shed 1 base, with 15 bases lying between them. This CDR3 comprises 16 residues. From germline, CDR1 is SGHDT and CDR2 YYEEEE. In the source study's methods: It was from reference gene primer amplification that nucleated cell counts were estimated. Generated by immunoSEQ multiplex PCR, the TCRdb table keeps only in-frame clones and is missing some. V, J and clone size are taken as reported in that table, and D and trimming were inferred from the DNA itself. The profile shows about 320,000 clones, more than 70% of them singletons. The sequencing sample was made of peripheral blood. V gene TRBV5-6 combines with J gene TRBJ1-2; D uncertain. This TCR was recovered from a man aged 18 to 29 who had recovered from COVID-19. CDR3 protein: CASSFPGGGSNYGYTF. CDR3 coding DNA: TGTGCCAGCAGCTTCCCGGGAGGAGGCAGTAACTATGGCTACACCTTC.